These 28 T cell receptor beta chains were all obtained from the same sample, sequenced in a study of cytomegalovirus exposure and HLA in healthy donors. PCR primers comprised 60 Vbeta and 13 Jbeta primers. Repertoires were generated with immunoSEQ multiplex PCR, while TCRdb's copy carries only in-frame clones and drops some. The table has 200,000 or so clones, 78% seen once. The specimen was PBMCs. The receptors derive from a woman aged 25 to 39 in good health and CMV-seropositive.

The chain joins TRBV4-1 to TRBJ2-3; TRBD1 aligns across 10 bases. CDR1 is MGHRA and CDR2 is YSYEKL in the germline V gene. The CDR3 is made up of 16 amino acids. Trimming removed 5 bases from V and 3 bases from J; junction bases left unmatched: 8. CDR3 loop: CASSDRTGGETDTQYF. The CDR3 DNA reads TGCGCCAGCAGCGACCGGACAGGGGGAGAAACAGATACGCAGTATTTT.

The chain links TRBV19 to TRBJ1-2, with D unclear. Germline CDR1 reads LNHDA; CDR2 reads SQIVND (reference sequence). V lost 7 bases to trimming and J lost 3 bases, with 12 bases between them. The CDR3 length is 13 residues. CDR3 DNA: TGTGCCAGTAATGGCATAGGAGACTATGGCTACACCTTC. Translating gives CASNGIGDYGYTF.

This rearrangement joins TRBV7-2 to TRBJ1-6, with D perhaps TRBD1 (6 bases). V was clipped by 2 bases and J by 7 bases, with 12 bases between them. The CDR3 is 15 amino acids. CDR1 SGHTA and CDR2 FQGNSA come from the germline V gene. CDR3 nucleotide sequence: TGTGCCAGCAGCTTAACCTCAGGGGCCAATTCACCCCTCCACTTT. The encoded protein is CASSLTSGANSPLHF.

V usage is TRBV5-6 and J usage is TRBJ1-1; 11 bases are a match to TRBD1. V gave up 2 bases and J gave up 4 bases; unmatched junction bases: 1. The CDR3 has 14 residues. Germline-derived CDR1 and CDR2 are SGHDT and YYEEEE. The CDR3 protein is CASSFGTGGTEAFF. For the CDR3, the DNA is TGTGCCAGCAGCTTTGGGACAGGGGGCACTGAAGCTTTCTTT.

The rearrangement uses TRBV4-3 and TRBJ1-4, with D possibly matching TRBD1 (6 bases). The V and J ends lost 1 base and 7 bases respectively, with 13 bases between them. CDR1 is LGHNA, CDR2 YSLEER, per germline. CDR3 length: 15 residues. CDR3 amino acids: CASSQALQGSEKLFF. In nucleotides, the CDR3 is TGCGCCAGCAGCCAAGCCCTTCAGGGGAGTGAAAAACTGTTTTTT.

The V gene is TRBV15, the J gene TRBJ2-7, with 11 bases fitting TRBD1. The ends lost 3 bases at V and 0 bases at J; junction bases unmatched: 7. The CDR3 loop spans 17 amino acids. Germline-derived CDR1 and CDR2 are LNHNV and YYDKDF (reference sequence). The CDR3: CATSRRTGGASSYEQYF. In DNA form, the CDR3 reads TGTGCCACCAGCAGGAGGACAGGGGGCGCGAGCTCCTACGAGCAGTACTTC.

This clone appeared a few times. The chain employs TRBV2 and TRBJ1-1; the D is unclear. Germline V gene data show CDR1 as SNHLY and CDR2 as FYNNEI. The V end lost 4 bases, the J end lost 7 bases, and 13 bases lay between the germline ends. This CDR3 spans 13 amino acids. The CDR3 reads CASSAERRGEAFF. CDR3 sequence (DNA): TGTGCCAGCAGTGCGGAACGGAGAGGTGAAGCTTTCTTT.

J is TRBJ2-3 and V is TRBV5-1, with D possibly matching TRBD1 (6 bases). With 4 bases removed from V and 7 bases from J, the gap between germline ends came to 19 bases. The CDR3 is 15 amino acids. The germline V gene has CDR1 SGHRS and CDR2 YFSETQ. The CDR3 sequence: CASSRDTGFGNTQYF. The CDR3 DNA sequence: TGCGCCAGCAGCCGGGACACAGGGTTCGGAAATACGCAGTATTTT.

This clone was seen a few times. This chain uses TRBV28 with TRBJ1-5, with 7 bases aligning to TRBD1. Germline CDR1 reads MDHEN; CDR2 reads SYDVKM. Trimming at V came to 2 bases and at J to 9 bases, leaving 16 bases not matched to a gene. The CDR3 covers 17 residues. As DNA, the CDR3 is TGTGCCAGCAGTTTAATCGGACAGGCGGGTATGGAGGGGCCCCAGCATTTT. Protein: CASSLIGQAGMEGPQHF.

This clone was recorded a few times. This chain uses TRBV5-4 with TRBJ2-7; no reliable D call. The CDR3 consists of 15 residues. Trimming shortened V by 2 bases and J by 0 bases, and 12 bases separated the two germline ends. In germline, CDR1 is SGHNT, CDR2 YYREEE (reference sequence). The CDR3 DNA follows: TGTGCCAGCAGCTTCGGCAGGTCCTTCTCCTACGAGCAGTACTTC. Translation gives CASSFGRSFSYEQYF. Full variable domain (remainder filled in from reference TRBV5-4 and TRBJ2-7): ETGVTQSPTHLIKTRGQQVTLRCSSQSGHNTVSWYQQALGQGPQFIFQYYREEENGRGNFPPRFSGLQFPNYSSELNVNALELDDSALYLCASSFGRSFSYEQYFGPGTRLTVT.

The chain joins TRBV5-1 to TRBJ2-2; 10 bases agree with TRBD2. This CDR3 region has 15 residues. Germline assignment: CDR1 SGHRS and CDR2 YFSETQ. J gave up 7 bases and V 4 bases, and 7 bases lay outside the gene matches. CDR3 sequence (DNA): TGCGCCAGCAGCCAGCGGGGGGGCCGTCTCGGGGAGCTGTTTTTT. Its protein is CASSQRGGRLGELFF.

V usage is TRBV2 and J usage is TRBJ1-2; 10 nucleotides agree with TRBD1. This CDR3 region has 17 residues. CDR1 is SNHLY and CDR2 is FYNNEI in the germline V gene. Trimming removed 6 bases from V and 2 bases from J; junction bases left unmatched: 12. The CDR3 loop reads CASRDDRGPTRNYGYTF. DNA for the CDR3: TGTGCCAGCAGAGACGACAGGGGGCCAACTAGGAACTATGGCTACACCTTC. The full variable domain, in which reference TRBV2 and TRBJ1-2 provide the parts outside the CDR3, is EPEVTQTPSHQVTQMGQEVILRCVPISNHLYFYWYRQILGQKVEFLVSFYNNEISEKSEIFDDQFSVERPDGSNFTLKIRSTKLEDSAMYFCASRDDRGPTRNYGYTFGSGTRLTVV.

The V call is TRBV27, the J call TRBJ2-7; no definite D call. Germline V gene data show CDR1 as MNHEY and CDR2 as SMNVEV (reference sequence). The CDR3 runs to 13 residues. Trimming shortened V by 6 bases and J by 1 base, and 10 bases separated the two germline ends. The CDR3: CASSLGFSYEQYF. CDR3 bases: TGTGCCAGCAGCTTAGGCTTTTCCTACGAGCAGTACTTC.

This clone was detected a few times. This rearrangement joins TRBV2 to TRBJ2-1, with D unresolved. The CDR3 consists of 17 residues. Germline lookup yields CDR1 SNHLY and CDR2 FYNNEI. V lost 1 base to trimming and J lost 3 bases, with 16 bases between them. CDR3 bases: TGTGCCAGCAGTGAAGTTTCGAGATCATCCCTCTACAATGAGCAGTTCTTC. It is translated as CASSEVSRSSLYNEQFF.

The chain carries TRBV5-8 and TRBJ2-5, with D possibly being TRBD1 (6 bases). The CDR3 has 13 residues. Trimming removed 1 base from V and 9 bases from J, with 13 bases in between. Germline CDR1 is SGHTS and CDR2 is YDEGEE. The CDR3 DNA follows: TGTGCCAGCAGCTTGACAGGGCCGGCGGCCCAGTACTTC. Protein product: CASSLTGPAAQYF.

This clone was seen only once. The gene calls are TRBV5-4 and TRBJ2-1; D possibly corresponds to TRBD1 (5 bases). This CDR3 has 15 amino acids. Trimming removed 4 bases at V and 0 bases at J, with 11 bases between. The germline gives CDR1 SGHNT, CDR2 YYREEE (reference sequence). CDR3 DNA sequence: TGTGCCAGCAGCCTCGACAGATACTCCTACAATGAGCAGTTCTTC. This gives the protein CASSLDRYSYNEQFF.

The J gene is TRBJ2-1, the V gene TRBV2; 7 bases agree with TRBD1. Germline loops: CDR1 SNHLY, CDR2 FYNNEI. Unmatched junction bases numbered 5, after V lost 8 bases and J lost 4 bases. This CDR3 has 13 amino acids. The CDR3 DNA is TGTGCCAGCGAGTCGGGACAGTACAATGAGCAGTTCTTC. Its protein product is CASESGQYNEQFF.

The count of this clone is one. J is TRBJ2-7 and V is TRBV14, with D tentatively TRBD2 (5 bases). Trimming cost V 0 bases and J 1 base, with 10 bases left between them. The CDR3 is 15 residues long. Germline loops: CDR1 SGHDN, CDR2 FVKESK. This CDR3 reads CASSQELEVSYEQYF. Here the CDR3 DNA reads TGTGCCAGCAGCCAAGAACTGGAGGTATCCTACGAGCAGTACTTC.

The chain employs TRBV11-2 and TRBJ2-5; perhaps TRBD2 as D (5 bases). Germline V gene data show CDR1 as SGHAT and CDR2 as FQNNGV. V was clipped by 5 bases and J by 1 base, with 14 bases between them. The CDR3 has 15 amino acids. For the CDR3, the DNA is TGTGCCAGCAGCCCCCCCGGACGGGGCCAAGAGACCCAGTACTTC. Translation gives CASSPPGRGQETQYF.

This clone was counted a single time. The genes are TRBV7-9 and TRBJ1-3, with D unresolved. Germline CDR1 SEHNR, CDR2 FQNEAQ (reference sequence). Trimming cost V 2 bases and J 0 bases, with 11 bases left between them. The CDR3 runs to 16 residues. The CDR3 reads CASSLLVPGSGNTIYF. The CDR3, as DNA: TGTGCCAGCAGCTTACTAGTCCCCGGCTCTGGAAACACCATATATTTT.

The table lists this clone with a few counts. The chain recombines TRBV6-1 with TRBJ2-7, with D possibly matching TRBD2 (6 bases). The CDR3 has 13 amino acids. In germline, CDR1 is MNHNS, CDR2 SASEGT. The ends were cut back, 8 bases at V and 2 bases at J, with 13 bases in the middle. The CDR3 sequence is CASYGGGTYEQYF. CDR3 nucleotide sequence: TGTGCCAGCTATGGAGGAGGGACCTACGAGCAGTACTTC.

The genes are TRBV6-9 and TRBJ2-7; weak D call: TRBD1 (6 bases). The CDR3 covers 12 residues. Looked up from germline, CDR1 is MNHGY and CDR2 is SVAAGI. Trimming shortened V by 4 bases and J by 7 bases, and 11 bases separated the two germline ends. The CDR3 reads CASSLQGVEQYF. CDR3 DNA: TGTGCCAGCAGTTTACAGGGAGTTGAGCAGTACTTC.

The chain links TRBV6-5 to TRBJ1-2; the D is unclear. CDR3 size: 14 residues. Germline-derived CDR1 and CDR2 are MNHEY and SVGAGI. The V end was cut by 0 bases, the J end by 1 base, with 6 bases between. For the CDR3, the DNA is TGTGCCAGCAGTTACTCCTATAGTAACTATGGCTACACCTTC. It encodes CASSYSYSNYGYTF.

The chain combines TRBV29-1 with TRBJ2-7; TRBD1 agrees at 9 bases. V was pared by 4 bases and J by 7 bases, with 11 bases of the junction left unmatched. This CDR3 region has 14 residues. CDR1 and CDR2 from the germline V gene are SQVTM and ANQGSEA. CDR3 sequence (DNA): TGCAGCGTTGTTCTCCCAGGGACAGGGAGGGAGCAGTACTTC. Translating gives CSVVLPGTGREQYF.

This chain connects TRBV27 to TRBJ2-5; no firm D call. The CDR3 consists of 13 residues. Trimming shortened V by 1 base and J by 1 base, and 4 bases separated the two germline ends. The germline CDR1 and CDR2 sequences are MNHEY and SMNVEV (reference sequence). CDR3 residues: CASSLWLQETQYF. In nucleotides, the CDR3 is TGTGCCAGCAGTTTATGGCTCCAAGAGACCCAGTACTTC.

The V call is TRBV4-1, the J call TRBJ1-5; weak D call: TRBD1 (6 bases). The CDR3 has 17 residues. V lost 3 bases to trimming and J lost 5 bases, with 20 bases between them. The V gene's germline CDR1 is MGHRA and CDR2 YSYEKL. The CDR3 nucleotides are TGCGCCAGCAGCCACCCGGCTCGAGGGGGTAGGGATCAGCCCCAGCATTTT. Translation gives CASSHPARGGRDQPQHF.

The CDR3 DNA follows: TGCGCCAGCAGCCACGATCCGGGACAGGGGACCTACGAGCAGTACTTC. Amino acids: CASSHDPGQGTYEQYF. The rearrangement links TRBV5-1 to TRBJ2-7; TRBD1 matches 10 bases. V shed 4 bases, J shed 2 bases, and the junction held 9 bases outside the gene matches. This CDR3 contains 16 residues. Per germline, CDR1 SGHRS and CDR2 YFSETQ.

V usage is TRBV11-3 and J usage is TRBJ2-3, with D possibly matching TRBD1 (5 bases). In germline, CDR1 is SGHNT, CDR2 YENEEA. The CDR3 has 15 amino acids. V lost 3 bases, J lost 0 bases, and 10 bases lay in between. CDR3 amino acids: CASSFDSSSTDTQYF. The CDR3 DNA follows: TGTGCCAGCAGCTTTGACAGCTCTAGCACAGATACGCAGTATTTT.